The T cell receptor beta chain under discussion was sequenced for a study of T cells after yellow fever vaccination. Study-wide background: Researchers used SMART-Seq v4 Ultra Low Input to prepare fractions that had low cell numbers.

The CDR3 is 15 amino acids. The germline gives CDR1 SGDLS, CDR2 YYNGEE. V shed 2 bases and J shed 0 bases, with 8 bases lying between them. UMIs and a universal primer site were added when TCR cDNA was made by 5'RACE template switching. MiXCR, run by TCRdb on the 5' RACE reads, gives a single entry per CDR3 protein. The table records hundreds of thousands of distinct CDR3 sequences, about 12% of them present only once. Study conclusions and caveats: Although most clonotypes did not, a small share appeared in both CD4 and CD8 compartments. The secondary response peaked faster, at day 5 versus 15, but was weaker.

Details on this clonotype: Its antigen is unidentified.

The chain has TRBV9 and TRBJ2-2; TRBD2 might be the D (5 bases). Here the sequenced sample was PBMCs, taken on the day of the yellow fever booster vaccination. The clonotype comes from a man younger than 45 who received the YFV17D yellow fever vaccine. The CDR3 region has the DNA TGTGCCAGCAGCGTCCAGACTACGAACACCGGGGAGCTGTTTTTT. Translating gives CASSVQTTNTGELFF.